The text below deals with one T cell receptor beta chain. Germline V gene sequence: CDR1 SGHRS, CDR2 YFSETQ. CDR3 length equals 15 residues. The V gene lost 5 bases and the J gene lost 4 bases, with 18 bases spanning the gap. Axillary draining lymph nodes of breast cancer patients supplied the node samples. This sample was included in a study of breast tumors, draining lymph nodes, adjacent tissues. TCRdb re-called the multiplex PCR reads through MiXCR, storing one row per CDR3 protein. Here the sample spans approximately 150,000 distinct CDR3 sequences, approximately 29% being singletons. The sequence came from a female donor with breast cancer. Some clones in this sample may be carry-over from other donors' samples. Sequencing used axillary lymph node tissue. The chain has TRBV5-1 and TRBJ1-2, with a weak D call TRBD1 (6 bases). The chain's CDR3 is CASSWGKGGGYGYTF. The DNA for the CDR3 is TGCGCCAGCAGTTGGGGTAAGGGGGGCGGCTATGGCTACACCTTC.